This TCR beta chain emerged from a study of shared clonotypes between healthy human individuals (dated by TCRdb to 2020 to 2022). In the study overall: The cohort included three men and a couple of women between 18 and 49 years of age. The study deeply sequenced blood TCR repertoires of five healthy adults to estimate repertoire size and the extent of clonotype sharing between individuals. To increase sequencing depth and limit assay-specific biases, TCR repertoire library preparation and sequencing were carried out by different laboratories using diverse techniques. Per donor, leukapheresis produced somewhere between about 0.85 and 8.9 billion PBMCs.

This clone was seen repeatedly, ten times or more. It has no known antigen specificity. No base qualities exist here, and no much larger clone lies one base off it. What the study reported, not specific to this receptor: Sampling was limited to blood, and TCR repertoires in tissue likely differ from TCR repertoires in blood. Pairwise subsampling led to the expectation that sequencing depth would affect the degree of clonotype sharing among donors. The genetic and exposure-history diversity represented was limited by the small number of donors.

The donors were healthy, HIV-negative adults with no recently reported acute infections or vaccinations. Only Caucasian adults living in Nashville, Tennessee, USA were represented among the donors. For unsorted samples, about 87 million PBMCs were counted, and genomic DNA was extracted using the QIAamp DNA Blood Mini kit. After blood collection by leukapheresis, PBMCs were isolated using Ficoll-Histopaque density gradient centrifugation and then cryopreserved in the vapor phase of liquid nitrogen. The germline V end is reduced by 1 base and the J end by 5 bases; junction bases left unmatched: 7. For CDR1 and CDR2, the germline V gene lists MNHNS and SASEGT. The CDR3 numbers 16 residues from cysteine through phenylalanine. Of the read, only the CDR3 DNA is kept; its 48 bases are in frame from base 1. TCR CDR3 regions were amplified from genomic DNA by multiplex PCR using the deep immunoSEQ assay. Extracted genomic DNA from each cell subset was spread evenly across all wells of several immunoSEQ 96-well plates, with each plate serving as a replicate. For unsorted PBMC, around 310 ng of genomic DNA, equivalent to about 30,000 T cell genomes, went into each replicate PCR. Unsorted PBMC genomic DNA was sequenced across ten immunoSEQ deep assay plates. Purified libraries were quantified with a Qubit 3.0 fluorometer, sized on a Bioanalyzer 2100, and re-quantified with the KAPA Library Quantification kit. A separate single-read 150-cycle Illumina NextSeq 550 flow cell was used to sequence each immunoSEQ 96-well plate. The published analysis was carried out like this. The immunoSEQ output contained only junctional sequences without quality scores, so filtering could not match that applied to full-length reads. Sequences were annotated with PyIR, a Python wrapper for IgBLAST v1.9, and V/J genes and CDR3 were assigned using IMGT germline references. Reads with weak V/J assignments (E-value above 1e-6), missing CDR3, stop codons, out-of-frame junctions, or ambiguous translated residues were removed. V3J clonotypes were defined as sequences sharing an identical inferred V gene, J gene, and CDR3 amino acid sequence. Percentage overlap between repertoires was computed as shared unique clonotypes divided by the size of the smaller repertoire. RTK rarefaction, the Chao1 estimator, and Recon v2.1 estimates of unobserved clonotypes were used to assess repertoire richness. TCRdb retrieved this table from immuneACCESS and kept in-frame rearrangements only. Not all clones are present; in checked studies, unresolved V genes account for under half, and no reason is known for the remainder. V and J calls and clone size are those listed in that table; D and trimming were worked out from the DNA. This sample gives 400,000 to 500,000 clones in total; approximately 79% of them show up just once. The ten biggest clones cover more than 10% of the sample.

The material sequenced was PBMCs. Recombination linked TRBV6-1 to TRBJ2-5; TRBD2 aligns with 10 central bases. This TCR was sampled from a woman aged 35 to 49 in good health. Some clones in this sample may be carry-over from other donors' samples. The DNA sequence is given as TGTGCCAGCAGTGAAGGGACTAGCGGAAGGAGGGAGACCCAGTACTTC. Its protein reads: CASSEGTSGRRETQYF.